The clone carrying this TCR beta chain appeared many times. Its antigen is still unknown. This sample was taken from a study of T cells in Graves' hyperthyroidism and ophthalmopathy. Whole-study findings and limits: The majority of expanded thyroid clonotypes above 0.001 also appeared in blood. The model foresaw ophthalmopathy a median about 6.1 months prior to onset.

Researchers defined stable Graves' hyperthyroidism as no ophthalmopathy progression within 18 months. The diagnoses drew upon clinical symptoms, serum thyroxine and TRAb, thyroid ultrasound and orbital computed tomography. Germline V gene sequence: CDR1 SGDLS, CDR2 YYNGEE. The CDR3 is 18 residues long. With 0 bases clipped from V and 0 bases from J, the junction kept 9 bases outside the gene matches. Amplification of TCR beta CDR3 regions was performed using RNA transcripts as template. The HTBI primer set drove a first-round RT-PCR of the TCR CDR3. TCRdb used MiXCR to reprocess the multiplex PCR reads, holding one entry per CDR3 protein. In the table there are approximately 560,000 distinct CDR3 sequences, about 15% of which are singletons.

This sequence originates from a woman in her twenties or thirties with Graves' hyperthyroidism. V and J are TRBV9 and TRBJ2-1; TRBD2 matches at 7 bases. The specimen sequenced was blood. The CDR3 loop reads CASSVGLAAASSYNEQFF. CDR3 nucleotides: TGTGCCAGCAGCGTAGGTCTAGCGGCCGCGAGCTCCTACAATGAGCAGTTCTTC.